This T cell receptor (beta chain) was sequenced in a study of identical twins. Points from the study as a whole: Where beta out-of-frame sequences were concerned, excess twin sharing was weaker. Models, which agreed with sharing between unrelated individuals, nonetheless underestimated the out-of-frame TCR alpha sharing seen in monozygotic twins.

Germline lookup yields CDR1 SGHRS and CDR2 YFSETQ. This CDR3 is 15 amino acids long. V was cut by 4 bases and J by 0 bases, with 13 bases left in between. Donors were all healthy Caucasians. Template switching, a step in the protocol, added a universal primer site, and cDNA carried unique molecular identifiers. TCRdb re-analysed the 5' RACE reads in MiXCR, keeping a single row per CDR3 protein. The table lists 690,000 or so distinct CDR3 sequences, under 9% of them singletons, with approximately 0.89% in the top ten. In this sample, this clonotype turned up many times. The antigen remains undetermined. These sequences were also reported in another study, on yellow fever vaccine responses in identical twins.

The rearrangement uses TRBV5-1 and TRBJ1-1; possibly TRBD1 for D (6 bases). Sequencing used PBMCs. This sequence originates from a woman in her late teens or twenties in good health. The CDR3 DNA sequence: TGCGCCAGCAGCGTAACAGGGTTGGTGAACACTGAAGCTTTCTTT. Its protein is CASSVTGLVNTEAFF.